This TCR beta chain was sequenced in a study of T-cell reconstitution after alpha-beta-depleted transplantation in children. Whole-study results and caveats: Most T-cell counts and diversity one year after the transplant came from T cells that were newly produced.

Preparing the TCRbeta library involved the use of unique molecular identifiers. TCRdb recomputed calls from the PCR reads with MiXCR, one row per CDR3 protein. The sample includes around 700,000 distinct CDR3 sequences, around 13% of them seen just once. Details on this clonotype: What it recognizes is unknown.

Sequencing was performed on PBMCs, taken before TCRalphabeta/CD19-depleted stem cell transplant. The TCR comes from a girl aged 2 to 10 with congenital amegakaryocytic thrombocytopenia, due to receive a stem cell transplant.

The CDR3: CASSVGGGTYGYTF. CDR3 nucleotide sequence: TGTGCCAGCAGCGTGGGGGGCGGTACCTATGGCTACACCTTC. The chain uses TRBV9 and TRBJ1-2; tentative D call: TRBD1 (6 bases). Deletions cut 2 bases from V and 4 bases from J, with 12 bases between. Germline V lookup: CDR1 SGDLS, CDR2 YYNGEE. This CDR3 has 14 amino acids.